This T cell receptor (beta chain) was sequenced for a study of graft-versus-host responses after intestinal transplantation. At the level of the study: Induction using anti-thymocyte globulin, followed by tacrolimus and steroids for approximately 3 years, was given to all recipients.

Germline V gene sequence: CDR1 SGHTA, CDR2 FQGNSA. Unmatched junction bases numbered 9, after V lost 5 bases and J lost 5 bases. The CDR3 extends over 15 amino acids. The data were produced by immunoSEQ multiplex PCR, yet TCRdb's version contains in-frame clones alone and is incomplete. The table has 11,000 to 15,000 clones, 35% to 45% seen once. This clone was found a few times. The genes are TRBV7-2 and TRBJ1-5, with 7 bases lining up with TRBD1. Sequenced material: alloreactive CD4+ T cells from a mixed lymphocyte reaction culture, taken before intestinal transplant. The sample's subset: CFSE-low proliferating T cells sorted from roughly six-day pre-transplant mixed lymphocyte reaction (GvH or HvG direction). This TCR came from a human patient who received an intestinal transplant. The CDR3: CASSAQTGFDQPQHF. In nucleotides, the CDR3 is TGTGCCAGCAGCGCGCAGACAGGGTTTGATCAGCCCCAGCATTTT.